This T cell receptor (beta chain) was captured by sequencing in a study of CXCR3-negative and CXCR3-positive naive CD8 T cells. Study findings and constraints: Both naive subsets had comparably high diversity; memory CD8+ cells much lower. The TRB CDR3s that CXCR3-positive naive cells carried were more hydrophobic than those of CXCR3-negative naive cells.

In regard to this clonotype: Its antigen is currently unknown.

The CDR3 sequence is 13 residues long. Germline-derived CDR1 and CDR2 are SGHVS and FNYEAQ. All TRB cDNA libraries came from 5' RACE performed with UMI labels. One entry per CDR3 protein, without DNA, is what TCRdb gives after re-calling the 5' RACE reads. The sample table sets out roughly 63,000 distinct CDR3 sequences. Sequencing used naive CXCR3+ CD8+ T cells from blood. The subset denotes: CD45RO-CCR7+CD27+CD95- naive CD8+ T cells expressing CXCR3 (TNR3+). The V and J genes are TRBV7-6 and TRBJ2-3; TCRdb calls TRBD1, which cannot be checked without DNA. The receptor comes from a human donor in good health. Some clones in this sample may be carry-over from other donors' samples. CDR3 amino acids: CASSLETVDTQYF.